This T cell receptor (beta chain) was recorded in a study of T cell responses to AZD1222 COVID-19 vaccine (dated by TCRdb to about 2021). Context from the whole study: TCR sequencing was performed for about 240 trial participants, of whom 207 were given two doses of AZD1222 and around 25 were given two doses of MenACWY control vaccine. Trial participants were enrolled by age into 18-55, 56-69 and 70-plus year subgroups, with roughly 160, 29 and 62 TCR-sequenced participants respectively. Beyond this particular receptor, the publication reports: Only five or six AZD1222 recipients were SARS-CoV-2 seropositive at baseline, limiting conclusions about previously exposed vaccinees. Because no day 14 peak-response samples were available, repertoires were characterized only after the peak T cell response. The whole spike protein was spanned by vaccine-associated CD4 TCRs, and dominant responses were seen in regions 160-218 and 743-854. Spike-specific TCR breadth and depth rose significantly after two AZD1222 doses compared with day 0 and with MenACWY recipients. In the small 56-69-year group, the increase in depth fell short of significance, most likely because of low power. Participants were mostly white British, with more females than males. The authors suggested clonal diversity may have been underestimated. Reportedly, close to half of the unique spike-specific TCRs recognized epitopes lying outside the regions that are mutated in the B.1.351 and B.1.1.7 variants.

The CDR3 regions of human TCRbeta chains were analyzed by immunosequencing. The authors processed their data as follows. Repertoire TCRs were checked for matches against a reference library of SARS-CoV-2-specific TCRs that had been generated using the MIRA antigen-specificity platform. Breadth was defined as the fraction of unique TCRs that were SARS-CoV-2-associated. Depth was defined as the fraction of total T cells that were SARS-CoV-2-associated. Using the MIRA data, every spike-specific TCR was mapped to the spike region that the TCR reacted to and assigned to either a CD4 or a CD8 class. Log10-transformed breadth and depth values were compared by one-way ANOVA with Sidak's multiple comparisons tests. The table comes from immuneACCESS by way of TCRdb, which keeps in-frame sequences with V and J called. Part of the clones is missing from these tables; in studies checked, under half for an unresolved V gene and the rest for unknown reasons. The V and J calls and clone size are taken from that table; D and trimming were inferred from the DNA. The sample records approximately 100,000 clones, roughly 85% of which are singletons. Around 2.3% of the sample is held by the ten biggest clonotypes.

Concerning this clone: Its binding antigen is unknown. Base quality data are lacking; no much larger clone is found one base away.

Taken with the paper, the label for time point translates to: about 28 days (+/-7) after the second vaccine dose. AZD1222 recipients given second doses at about 4 weeks or at about 12 weeks were pooled, since spike-specific TCR depth and breadth were not found to differ between the two schedules. Samples from vaccinated people were obtained from the UK trials COV001 and COV002, which included a single-blind randomized controlled phase 2/3 trial of AZD1222 (ChAdOx1 nCoV-19) in healthy adults. For TCRbeta chain sequencing, PBMC samples were collected from trial participants at day 0 and at day 28 after the second dose. The clonotype originates from an adult who received the AZD1222 COVID-19 vaccine. This material consisted of peripheral blood, taken 28 days after the second AZD1222 dose.

At the DNA level, the sequence is TGTGCCAGCAGCCAAAGTGGCGGCTTTGCCATCAGCCCCCAGCATTTT. Its product reads: CASSQSGGFAISPQHF. The chain links TRBV3-1 (or the pseudogene TRBV3-2) with TRBJ1-5; no D segment can be confidently identified. V is reduced by 2 bases and J by 10 bases, leaving a spacing of 21 bases between them. The germline V gene (reference sequence) supplies CDR1 LGHDT and CDR2 YNNKEL. The cysteine opens and the phenylalanine closes a CDR3 of 16 amino acids. CDR3 DNA is the only sequence kept; it has 48 bases, read in frame from the first base.